This TCR beta chain was retrieved from a study of blood T cell repertoires in COVID-19. TCRdb's copy holds only in-frame clones and misses some; the assay was immunoSEQ multiplex PCR. The sample has about 490,000 clones, over 75% seen once. Source material: peripheral blood. The clonotype was recovered from a human donor in a cohort sampled during active COVID-19.

CDR3 residues: CASSPDRGYGYTF. The CDR3, as DNA: TGTGCCAGCAGCCCGGACAGGGGCTATGGCTACACCTTC. The chain is built from TRBV7-3 and TRBJ1-2; 9 nucleotides align to TRBD1. The CDR3 length is 13 residues. V lost 5 bases and J lost 4; bases outside the gene matches: 2. The germline gives CDR1 SGHTA, CDR2 FQGTGA. The full variable domain, rest sourced from reference TRBV7-3 and TRBJ1-2, is GAGVSQTPSNKVTEKGKYVELRCDPISGHTALYWYRQSLGQGPEFLIYFQGTGAADDSGLPNDRFFAVRPEGSVSTLKIQRTERGDSAVYLCASSPDRGYGYTFGSGTRLTVV.